This T cell receptor beta chain is drawn from a study of T cell responses to AZD1222 COVID-19 vaccine. Study-wide results and caveats: Without day 14 samples, only post-peak T cell repertoires were studied.

Measured with immunoSEQ multiplex PCR; TCRdb has only the in-frame clones, and not every one. The table lists 65,000 to 80,000 clones, around 87% of them singletons, with about 22% in the top ten. With respect to this clone: No antigen is known for it.

Germline V lookup: CDR1 SNHLY, CDR2 FYNNEI. V shed 5 bases and J shed 5 bases, with 12 bases lying between them. The CDR3 length is 13 residues. The material sequenced was peripheral blood, taken on day 0 of AZD1222 vaccination. The TCR was taken from an adult in good health. J is TRBJ1-2 and V is TRBV2, with D uncertain. CDR3 nucleotide sequence: TGTGCCAGCAGTTACCGGGTCGAGTATGGCTACACCTTC. Translation: CASSYRVEYGYTF.